These 2 T cell receptor beta chains share one sample of origin, sequenced in a study of cytomegalovirus exposure and HLA in healthy donors. PCR involved 60 Vbeta and 13 Jbeta primers. Sequencing was performed with immunoSEQ multiplex PCR; in TCRdb, only in-frame clones are kept and a portion is missing. Of 65,000 to 90,000 clones listed, more than 70% are singletons. Sequenced input: PBMCs. These TCRs come from a middle-aged woman in good health and CMV-seropositive.

Only a few counts were recorded for this clone. The CDR3 DNA is TGTGCCAGCAGCTTGTCCGACAGGGGAGTTACAGATACGCAGTATTTT. It specifies CASSLSDRGVTDTQYF. The rearrangement uses TRBV5-5 and TRBJ2-3; the match to TRBD1 covers 8 bases. The length of the CDR3 is 16 residues. Trimming took 1 base from V and 3 from J; bases not matched to a gene: 7. Germline-derived CDR1 and CDR2 are SGHKS and YYEKEE (reference sequence). Combining the CDR3 with reference TRBV5-5 and TRBJ2-3 gives the whole variable domain DAGVTQSPTHLIKTRGQQVTLRCSPISGHKSVSWYQQVLGQGPQFIFQYYEKEERGRGNFPDRFSARQFPNYSSELNVNALLLGDSALYLCASSLSDRGVTDTQYFGPGTRLTVL.

The J gene is TRBJ1-2, the V gene TRBV6-5; possibly TRBD1 for D (5 bases). CDR1 is MNHEY and CDR2 is SVGAGI in the germline V gene. V dropped 7 bases and J dropped 5 bases, with 14 bases sitting between them. This CDR3 comprises 13 residues. The CDR3 coding sequence is TGTGCCAGCACCCAAGGGCAGGGATATGGCTACACCTTC. Protein: CASTQGQGYGYTF.